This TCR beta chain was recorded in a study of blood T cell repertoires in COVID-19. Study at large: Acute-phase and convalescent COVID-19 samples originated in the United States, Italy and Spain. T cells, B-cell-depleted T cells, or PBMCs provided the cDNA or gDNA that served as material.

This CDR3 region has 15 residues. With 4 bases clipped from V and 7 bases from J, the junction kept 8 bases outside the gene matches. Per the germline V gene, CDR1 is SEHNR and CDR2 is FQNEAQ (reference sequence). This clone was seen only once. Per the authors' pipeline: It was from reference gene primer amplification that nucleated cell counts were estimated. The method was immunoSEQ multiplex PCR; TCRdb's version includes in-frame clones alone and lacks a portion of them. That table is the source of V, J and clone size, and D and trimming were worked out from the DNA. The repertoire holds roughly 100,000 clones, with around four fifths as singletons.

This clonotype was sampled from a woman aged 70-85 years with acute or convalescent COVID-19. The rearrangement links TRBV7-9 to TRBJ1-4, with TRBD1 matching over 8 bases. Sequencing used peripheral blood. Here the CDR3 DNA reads TGTGCCAGCAGCTACAACAGGGGGGGAAGTGAAAAACTGTTTTTT. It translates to CASSYNRGGSEKLFF.